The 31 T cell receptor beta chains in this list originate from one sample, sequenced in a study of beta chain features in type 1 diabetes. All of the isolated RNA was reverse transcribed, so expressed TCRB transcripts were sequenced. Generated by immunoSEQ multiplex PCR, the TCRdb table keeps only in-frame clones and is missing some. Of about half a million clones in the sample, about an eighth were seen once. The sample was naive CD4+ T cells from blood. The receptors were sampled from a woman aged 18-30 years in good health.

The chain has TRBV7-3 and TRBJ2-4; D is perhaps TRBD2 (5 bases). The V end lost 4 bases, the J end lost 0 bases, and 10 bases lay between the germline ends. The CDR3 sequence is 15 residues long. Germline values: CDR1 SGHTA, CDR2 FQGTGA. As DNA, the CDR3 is TGTGCCAGCAGCTCGTCTGGACTAGCCAAAAACATTCAGTACTTC. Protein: CASSSSGLAKNIQYF.

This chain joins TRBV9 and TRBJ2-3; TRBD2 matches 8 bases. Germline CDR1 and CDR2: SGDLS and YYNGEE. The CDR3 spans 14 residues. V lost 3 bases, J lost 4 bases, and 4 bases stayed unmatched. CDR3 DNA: TGTGCCAGCAGCGCGAGCGGGGGTTCAGATACGCAGTATTTT. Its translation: CASSASGGSDTQYF.

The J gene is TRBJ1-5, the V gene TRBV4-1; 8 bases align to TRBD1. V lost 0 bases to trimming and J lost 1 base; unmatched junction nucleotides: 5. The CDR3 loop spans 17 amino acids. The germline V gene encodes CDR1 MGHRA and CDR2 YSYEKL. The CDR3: CASSQDPNRGSNQPQHF. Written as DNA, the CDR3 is TGCGCCAGCAGCCAAGATCCAAACAGGGGGAGCAATCAGCCCCAGCATTTT.

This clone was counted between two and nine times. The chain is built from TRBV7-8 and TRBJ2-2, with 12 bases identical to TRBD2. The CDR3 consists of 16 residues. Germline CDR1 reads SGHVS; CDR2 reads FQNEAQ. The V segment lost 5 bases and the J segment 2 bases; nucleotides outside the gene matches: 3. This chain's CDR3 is CASSLTSGSNTGELFF. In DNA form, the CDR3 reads TGTGCCAGCAGCCTGACTAGCGGGAGTAACACCGGGGAGCTGTTTTTT.

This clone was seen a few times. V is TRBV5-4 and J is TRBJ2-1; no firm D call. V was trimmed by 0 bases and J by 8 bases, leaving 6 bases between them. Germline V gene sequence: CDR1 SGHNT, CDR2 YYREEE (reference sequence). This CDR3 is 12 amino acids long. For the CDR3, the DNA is TGTGCCAGCAGCTTGGCCCGGTATGAGCAGTTCTTC. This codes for CASSLARYEQFF.

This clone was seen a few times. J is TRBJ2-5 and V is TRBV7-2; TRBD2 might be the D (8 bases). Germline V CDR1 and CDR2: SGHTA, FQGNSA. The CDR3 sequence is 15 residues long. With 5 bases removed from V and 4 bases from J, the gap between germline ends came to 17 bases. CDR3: CASSPGTRGRETQYF. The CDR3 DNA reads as TGTGCCAGCAGCCCCGGGACTAGGGGGCGAGAGACCCAGTACTTC.

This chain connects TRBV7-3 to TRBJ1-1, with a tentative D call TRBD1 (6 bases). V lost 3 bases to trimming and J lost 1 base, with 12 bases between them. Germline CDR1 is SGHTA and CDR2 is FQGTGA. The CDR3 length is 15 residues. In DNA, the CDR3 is TGTGCCAGCAGCTTCACCGGGACATCGAACACTGAAGCTTTCTTT. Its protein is CASSFTGTSNTEAFF.

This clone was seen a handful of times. For the CDR3, the DNA is TGTGCCAGCAGCTTAGGGGGTAAAAGCAAAAACATTCAGTACTTC. Translating it yields CASSLGGKSKNIQYF. The gene calls are TRBV7-2 and TRBJ2-4; D not certain. The CDR3 consists of 15 residues. Trimming took off 1 base at V and 3 bases at J, with 10 bases between the two ends. The germline V gene encodes CDR1 SGHTA and CDR2 FQGNSA.

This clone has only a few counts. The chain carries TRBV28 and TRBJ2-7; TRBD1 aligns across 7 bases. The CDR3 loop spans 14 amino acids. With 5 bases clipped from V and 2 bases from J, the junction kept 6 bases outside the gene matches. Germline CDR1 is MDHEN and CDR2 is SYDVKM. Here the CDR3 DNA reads TGTGCCAGCAGTCCTCCCGGGACAGCCTACGAGCAGTACGTC. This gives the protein CASSPPGTAYEQYV.

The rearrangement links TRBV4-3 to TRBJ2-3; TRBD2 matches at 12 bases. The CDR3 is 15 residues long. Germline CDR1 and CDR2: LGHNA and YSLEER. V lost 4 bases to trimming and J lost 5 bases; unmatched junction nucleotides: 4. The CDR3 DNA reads TGCGCCAGCAGCCCACGACTAGCGGGGGTAGATACGCAGTATTTT. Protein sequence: CASSPRLAGVDTQYF.

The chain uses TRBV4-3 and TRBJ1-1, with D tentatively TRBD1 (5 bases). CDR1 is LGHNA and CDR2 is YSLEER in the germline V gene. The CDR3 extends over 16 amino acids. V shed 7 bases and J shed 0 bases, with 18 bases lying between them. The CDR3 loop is CASTPLLGAMNTEAFF. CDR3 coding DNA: TGCGCCAGCACTCCCCTACTAGGGGCCATGAACACTGAAGCTTTCTTT.

The chain's CDR3 is CASQSSGNTIYF. The CDR3 nucleotides read TGTGCGTCGCAAAGCTCTGGAAACACCATATATTTT. The chain couples TRBV7-9 to TRBJ1-3; D unclear. Germline CDR1 reads SEHNR; CDR2 reads FQNEAQ (reference sequence). This CDR3 has 12 amino acids.

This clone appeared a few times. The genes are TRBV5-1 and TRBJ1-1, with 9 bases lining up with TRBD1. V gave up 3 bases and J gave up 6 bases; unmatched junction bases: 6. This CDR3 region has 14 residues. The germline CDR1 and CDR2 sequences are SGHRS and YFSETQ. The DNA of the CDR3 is TGCGCCAGCAGCTCGGGACAGGGAGGACCTGAAGCTTTCTTT. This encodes CASSSGQGGPEAFF.

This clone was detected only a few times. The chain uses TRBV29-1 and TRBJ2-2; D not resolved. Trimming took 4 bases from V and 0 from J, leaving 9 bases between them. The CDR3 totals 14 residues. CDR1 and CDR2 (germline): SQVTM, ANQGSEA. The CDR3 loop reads CSVGHITNTGELFF. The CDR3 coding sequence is TGCAGCGTTGGCCATATCACGAACACCGGGGAGCTGTTTTTT.

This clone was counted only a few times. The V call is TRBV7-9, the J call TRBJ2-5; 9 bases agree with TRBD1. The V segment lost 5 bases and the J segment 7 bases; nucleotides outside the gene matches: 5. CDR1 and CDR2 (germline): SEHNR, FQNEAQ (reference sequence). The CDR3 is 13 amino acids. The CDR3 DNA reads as TGTGCCAGCAGCCCGGGGACAGGGACGACCCAGTACTTC. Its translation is CASSPGTGTTQYF.

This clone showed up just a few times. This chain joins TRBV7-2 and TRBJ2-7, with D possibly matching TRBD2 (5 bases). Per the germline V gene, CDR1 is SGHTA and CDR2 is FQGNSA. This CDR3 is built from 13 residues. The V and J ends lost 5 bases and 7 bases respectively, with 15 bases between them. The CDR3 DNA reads TGTGCCAGCAGCGTAGGACTCGTCAGGGAGCAGTACTTC. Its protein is CASSVGLVREQYF.

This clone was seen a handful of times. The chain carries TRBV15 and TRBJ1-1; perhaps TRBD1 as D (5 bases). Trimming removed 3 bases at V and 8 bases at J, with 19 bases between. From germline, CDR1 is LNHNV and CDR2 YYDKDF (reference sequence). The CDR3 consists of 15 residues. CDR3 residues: CATSRGSSGTAEAFF. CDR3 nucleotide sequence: TGTGCCACCAGCAGGGGTTCATCCGGGACTGCCGAAGCTTTCTTT.

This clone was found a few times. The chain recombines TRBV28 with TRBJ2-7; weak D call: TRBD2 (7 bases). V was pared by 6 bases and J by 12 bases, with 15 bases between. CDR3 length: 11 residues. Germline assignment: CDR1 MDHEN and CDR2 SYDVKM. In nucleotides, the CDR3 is TGTGCCAGCAGCTGGGGGGGCATTGCGTACGTC. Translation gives CASSWGGIAYV.

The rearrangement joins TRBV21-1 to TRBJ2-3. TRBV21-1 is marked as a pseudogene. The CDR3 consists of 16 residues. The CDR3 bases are TGTGCCAGCAGCAAAGTTCTAGGACGCTCCACAGATACGCAGTATTTT. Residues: CASSKVLGRSTDTQYF.

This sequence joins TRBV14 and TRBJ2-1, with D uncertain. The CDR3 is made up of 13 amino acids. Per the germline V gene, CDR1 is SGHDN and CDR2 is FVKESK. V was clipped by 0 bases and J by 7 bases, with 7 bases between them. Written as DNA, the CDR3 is TGTGCCAGCAGCCAAGATCGTGAGAATGAGCAGTTCTTC. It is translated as CASSQDRENEQFF.

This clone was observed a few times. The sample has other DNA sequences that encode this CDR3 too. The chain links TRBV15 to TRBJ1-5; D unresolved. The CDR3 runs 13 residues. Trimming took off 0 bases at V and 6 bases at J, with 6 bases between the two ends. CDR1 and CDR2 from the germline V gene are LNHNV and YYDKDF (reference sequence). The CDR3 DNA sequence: TGTGCCACCAGCAGAGATCTGGGTCAGCCCCAGCATTTT. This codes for CATSRDLGQPQHF.

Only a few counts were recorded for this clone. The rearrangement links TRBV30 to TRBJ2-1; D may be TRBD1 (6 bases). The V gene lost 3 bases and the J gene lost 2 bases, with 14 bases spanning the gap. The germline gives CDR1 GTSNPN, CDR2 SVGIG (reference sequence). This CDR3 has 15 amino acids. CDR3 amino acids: CAWRGQGKAYNEQFF. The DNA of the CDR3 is TGTGCCTGGAGGGGGCAGGGGAAGGCCTACAATGAGCAGTTCTTC.

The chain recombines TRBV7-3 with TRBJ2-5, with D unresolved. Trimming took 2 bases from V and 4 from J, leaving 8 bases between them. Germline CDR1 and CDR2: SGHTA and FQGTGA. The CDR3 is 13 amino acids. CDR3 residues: CASSLRWAETQYF. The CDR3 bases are TGTGCCAGCAGCTTACGGTGGGCAGAGACCCAGTACTTC.

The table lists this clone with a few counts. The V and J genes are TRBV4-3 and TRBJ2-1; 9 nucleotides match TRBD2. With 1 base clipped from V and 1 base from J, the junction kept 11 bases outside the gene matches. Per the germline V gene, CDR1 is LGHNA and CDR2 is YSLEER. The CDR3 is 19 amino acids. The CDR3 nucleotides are TGCGCCAGCAGCCAAGTTTCGGGCGGGAGGGGGGAATCCTACAATGAGCAGTTCTTC. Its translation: CASSQVSGGRGESYNEQFF.

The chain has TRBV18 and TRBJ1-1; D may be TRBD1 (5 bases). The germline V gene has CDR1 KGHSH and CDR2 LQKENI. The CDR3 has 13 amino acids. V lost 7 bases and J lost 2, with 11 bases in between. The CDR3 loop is CASYITGNTEAFF. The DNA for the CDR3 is TGTGCCAGCTACATAACAGGTAACACTGAAGCTTTCTTT.

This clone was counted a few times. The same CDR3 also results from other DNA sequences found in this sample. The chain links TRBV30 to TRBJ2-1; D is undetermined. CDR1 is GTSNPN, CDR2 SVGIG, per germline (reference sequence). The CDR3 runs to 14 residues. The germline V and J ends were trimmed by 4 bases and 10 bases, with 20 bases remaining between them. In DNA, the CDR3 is TGTGCCTGGACCGTAGATGTAGCCCGAAACGAGCAGTTCTTC. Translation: CAWTVDVARNEQFF.

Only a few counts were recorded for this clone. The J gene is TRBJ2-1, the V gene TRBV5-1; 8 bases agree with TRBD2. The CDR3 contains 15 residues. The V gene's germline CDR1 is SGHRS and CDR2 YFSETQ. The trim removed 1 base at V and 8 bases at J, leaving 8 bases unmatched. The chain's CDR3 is CASSLSGGVIDEQFF. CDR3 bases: TGCGCCAGCAGCTTGAGCGGGGGTGTTATAGATGAGCAGTTCTTC.

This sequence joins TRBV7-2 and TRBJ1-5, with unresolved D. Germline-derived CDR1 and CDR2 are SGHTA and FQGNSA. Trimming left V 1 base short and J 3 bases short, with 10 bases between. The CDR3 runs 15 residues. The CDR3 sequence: CASSLGEWINQPQHF. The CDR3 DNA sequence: TGTGCCAGCAGCTTAGGAGAGTGGATCAATCAGCCCCAGCATTTT.

CDR3 amino acids: CAWSVLSSFNEKLFF. The CDR3 DNA follows: TGTGCCTGGAGTGTATTAAGCAGCTTTAATGAAAAACTGTTTTTT. This chain links TRBV30 with TRBJ1-4; no reliable D call. This CDR3 is built from 15 residues. Between the trimmed V and J ends, which lost 0 bases and 4 bases, there was a span of 12 bases. Germline V gene sequence: CDR1 GTSNPN, CDR2 SVGIG (reference sequence).

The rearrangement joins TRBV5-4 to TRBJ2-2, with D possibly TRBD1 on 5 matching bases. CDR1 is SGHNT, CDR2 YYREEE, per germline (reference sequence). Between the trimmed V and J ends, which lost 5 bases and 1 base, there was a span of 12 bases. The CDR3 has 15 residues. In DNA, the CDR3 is TGTGCCAGCAGTCAGGGTAGCTGGAACACCGGGGAGCTGTTTTTT. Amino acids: CASSQGSWNTGELFF.

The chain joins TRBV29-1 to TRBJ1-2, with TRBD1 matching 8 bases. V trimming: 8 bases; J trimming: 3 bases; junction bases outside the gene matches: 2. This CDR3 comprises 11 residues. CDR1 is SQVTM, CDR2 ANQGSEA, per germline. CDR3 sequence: CSLDRDYGYTF. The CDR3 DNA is TGCAGCTTGGACAGGGACTATGGCTACACCTTC.